Described below is a single T cell receptor beta chain sequence and its context. Its antigen remains unknown. The V end was cut by 0 bases, the J end by 5 bases, with 17 bases between. CDR1 and CDR2 (germline): SGHRS, YFSETQ. CDR3 size: 16 residues. These data originate in a study of shared clonotypes between healthy human individuals. Study-wide points: Naive subsets usually exceeded memory subsets in estimated richness.

Methods used by the authors: Junction-only sequences without quality scores were provided by ImmunoSEQ, so filtering was different. Repertoires were generated with immunoSEQ multiplex PCR, while TCRdb's copy carries only in-frame clones and drops some. V, J and clone size are those of that table, while D and trimming were read from the DNA. The repertoire has 2 million to 2.5 million clones, 90% to 96% of them found once; the top ten carry over 0.1%. Recent vaccinations or acute infections were absent in the healthy HIV-negative adult donors. The clonotype comes from a man aged 18 to 30 in good health. The sample taken for sequencing was naive CD4+ T cells sorted from blood. As to subset: CD45RA+ positively selected. The chain uses TRBV5-1 and TRBJ2-5, with no clear D. CDR3 sequence: CASSLGSQSLGETQYF. The CDR3 DNA follows: TGCGCCAGCAGCTTGGGGTCGCAGTCTCTAGGGGAGACCCAGTACTTC.